This T cell receptor beta chain was profiled in a study of regulatory T cells in long-lasting Graves disease. Study findings and constraints: More public clonotypes were shared by persistent patients (about 2,700) than by new patients (around 990).

This clonotype was picked up a small number of times. Its target is unknown. The CDR3 is made up of 14 amino acids. V was shortened by 6 bases and J by 6 bases, with 17 bases between the two germline ends. Germline V gene lookup returns CDR1 LNHDA and CDR2 SQIVND (reference sequence). Sequencing libraries for TCR beta were prepared with iRepertoire HTBI primers and Arm-PCR of CDR3 regions. TCRdb re-called the multiplex PCR reads through MiXCR, storing one row per CDR3 protein. The sample includes roughly 420,000 distinct CDR3 sequences, 16% seen only once; the top ten take about 23%. Time point reported: newly diagnosed GD, antithyroid drugs for less than 3 months. The TCR library used RNA extracted from PBMCs. The data also belong to a second study, concerning T cells in Graves' hyperthyroidism and ophthalmopathy. That paper notes: The HTBI primer set was used in a first-round RT-PCR of the TCR CDR3.

Specimen: peripheral blood mononuclear cells (PBMCs), collected at new diagnosis, from a patient treated with antithyroid drugs. The TCR originated in a woman aged 18-29 years with Graves disease. The V call is TRBV19, the J call TRBJ1-2; no definite D call. Here the CDR3 DNA reads TGTGCCAGTAGCCCTTCATTGGGGAGACATGGCTACACCTTC. It is translated as CASSPSLGRHGYTF.